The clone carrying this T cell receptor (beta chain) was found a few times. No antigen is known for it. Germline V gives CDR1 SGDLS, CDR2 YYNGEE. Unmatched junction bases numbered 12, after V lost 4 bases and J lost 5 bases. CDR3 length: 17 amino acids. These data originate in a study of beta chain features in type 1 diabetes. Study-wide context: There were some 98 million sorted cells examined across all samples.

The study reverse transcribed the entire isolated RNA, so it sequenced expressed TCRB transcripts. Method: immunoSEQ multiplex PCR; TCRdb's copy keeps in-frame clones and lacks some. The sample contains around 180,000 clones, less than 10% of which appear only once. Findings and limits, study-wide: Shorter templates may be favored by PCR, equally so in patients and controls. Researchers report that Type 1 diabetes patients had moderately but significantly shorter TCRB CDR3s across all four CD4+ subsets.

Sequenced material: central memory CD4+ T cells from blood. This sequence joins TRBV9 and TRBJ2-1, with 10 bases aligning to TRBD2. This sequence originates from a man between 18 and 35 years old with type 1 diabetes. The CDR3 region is CASSPRGGLAANNEQFF. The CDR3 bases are TGTGCCAGCAGCCCGAGGGGAGGACTAGCGGCGAACAATGAGCAGTTCTTC.